The 9 T cell receptor beta chains listed next were all sequenced from one sample in a study of T cell responses to AZD1222 COVID-19 vaccine. Libraries were prepared by immunoSEQ multiplex PCR; TCRdb keeps only in-frame clonotypes and omits some of them. The repertoire has about 130,000 clones, 90% to 95% of them found once; the top ten carry around 1.9%. Source: peripheral blood, taken on day 0 of AZD1222 vaccination. These receptors originate from an adult in good health.

Comments on this clone: This specimen includes other DNA sequences encoding the same CDR3. This sequence joins TRBV7-2 and TRBJ1-2, with D possibly being TRBD1 (5 bases). Germline CDR1 and CDR2: SGHTA and FQGNSA. The germline V and J ends were trimmed by 1 base and 5 bases, with 8 bases remaining between them. This CDR3 spans 13 amino acids. CDR3 sequence (DNA): TGTGCCAGCAGCTTAGGGGCAGGGTATGGCTACACCTTC. Translating it yields CASSLGAGYGYTF.

The V and J genes are TRBV5-4 and TRBJ1-2; 7 nucleotides line up with TRBD1. CDR1 SGHNT and CDR2 YYREEE come from the germline V gene (reference sequence). This CDR3 region has 14 residues. V dropped 2 bases and J dropped 0; count of bases not matched to a gene: 1. The DNA of the CDR3 is TGTGCCAGCAGCTTAGGACAGGCTAACTATGGCTACACCTTC. It translates to CASSLGQANYGYTF.

The chain joins TRBV3-1 (or the pseudogene TRBV3-2) to TRBJ2-7; 7 bases map to TRBD1. The CDR3 runs to 14 residues. V gave up 3 bases and J gave up 4 bases; unmatched junction bases: 6. Germline CDR1 LGHDT, CDR2 YNNKEL (reference sequence). The CDR3: CASSHTTGIYEQYF. Written as DNA, the CDR3 is TGTGCCAGCAGCCACACGACAGGGATTTACGAGCAGTACTTC.

The V call is TRBV10-3, the J call TRBJ1-1; possibly TRBD1 for D (5 bases). The germline V and J ends were trimmed by 6 bases and 1 base, with 12 bases remaining between them. The CDR3 length is 14 residues. The germline CDR1 and CDR2 sequences are ENHRY and SYGVKD. CDR3: CAIRNLTANTEAFF. DNA of the CDR3: TGTGCCATCAGGAACTTGACAGCGAACACTGAAGCTTTCTTT.

V usage is TRBV4-3 and J usage is TRBJ2-3, with 7 bases lining up with TRBD1. This CDR3 is built from 16 residues. Germline-derived CDR1 and CDR2 are LGHNA and YSLEER. V gave up 0 bases and J gave up 4 bases; unmatched junction bases: 7. CDR3 coding DNA: TGCGCCAGCAGCCAAGACCCCTCGCAGGGGGCAGATACGCAGTATTTT. Translating it yields CASSQDPSQGADTQYF.

This chain uses TRBV28 with TRBJ2-7; a possible D gene is TRBD1 (6 bases). There are 14 residues in the CDR3. Germline V CDR1 and CDR2: MDHEN, SYDVKM. V was clipped by 5 bases and J by 2 bases, with 13 bases between them. CDR3 bases: TGTGCCAGCAGTCCTAACAGGGCGCCCTACGAGCAGTACTTC. It encodes CASSPNRAPYEQYF.

This clone was picked up one time. This sequence joins TRBV5-1 and TRBJ2-3; 7 bases are a match to TRBD2. Germline lookup yields CDR1 SGHRS and CDR2 YFSETQ. This CDR3 contains 16 residues. The trim removed 0 bases at V and 0 bases at J, leaving 4 bases unmatched. This chain's CDR3 is CASSLAAGPSTDTQYF. The CDR3 nucleotides read TGCGCCAGCAGCTTGGCAGCGGGACCTAGCACAGATACGCAGTATTTT.

The rearrangement uses TRBV4-3 and TRBJ2-7, with 7 bases identical to TRBD1. Unmatched junction bases numbered 11, after V lost 1 base and J lost 2 bases. The CDR3 is made up of 17 amino acids. Germline values: CDR1 LGHNA, CDR2 YSLEER. Written as DNA, the CDR3 is TGCGCCAGCAGCCAAGCCCCGACAGGGCTTCTGGCCTACGAGCAGTACTTC. Translated, it gives CASSQAPTGLLAYEQYF.

V gene TRBV10-3 combines with J gene TRBJ1-5; TRBD1 matches at 11 bases. The CDR3 is made up of 17 amino acids. Trimming removed 10 bases from V and 1 base from J; junction bases left unmatched: 12. Germline loops: CDR1 ENHRY, CDR2 SYGVKD. The CDR3 region has the DNA TGTGCCACCTTTCCGGGACAGGGGGTAAACAGCAATCAGCCCCAGCATTTT. Translated: CATFPGQGVNSNQPQHF.